In its sample, the clone carrying this T cell receptor (beta chain) was seen many times. Its antigen is as yet unknown. Germline CDR1 MDHEN, CDR2 SYDVKM. The CDR3 contains 15 residues. V dropped 2 bases and J dropped 7 bases, with 15 bases sitting between them. The record originates from a study of regulatory T cells in long-lasting Graves disease. Study-wide findings and caveats: A reduction in accuracy may have resulted from the small sample size.

Sample time point: newly diagnosed GD, antithyroid drugs for less than 3 months. Isolated PBMC RNA provided the starting material for the TCR library. A peripheral blood sample, roughly 8.5 milliliters in volume, was drawn into EDTA tubes. Library construction for TCR beta used iRepertoire HTBI primers and Arm-PCR of CDR3 regions. Study processing details: Identification of gene segments yielded approximately 62 TRBV and roughly 15 TRBJ across samples. One entry per CDR3 protein results from TCRdb running MiXCR on the multiplex PCR reads. None of the V and J calls come from the authors' own analysis; TCRdb made them. The sample yields about 450,000 distinct CDR3 sequences, around 13% seen once. These data were likewise used in another study, on T cells in Graves' hyperthyroidism and ophthalmopathy. That paper adds: From stable hyperthyroidism, ophthalmopathy was separated by a 13 V-J model.

V is TRBV28 and J is TRBJ2-1; unclear D gene. This receptor was taken from a woman in her fifties or sixties with Graves disease. The source was peripheral blood mononuclear cells (PBMCs), collected at new diagnosis, from a patient treated with antithyroid drugs. CDR3 DNA sequence: TGTGCCAGCAGTTTACAGACCGCAGGTAAAAATGAGCAGTTCTTC. It translates to CASSLQTAGKNEQFF. The variable domain in full, completed from reference TRBV28 and TRBJ2-1, reads DVKVTQSSRYLVKRTGEKVFLECVQDMDHENMFWYRQDPGLGLRLIYFSYDVKMKEKGDIPEGYSVSREKKERFSLILESASTNQTSMYLCASSLQTAGKNEQFFGPGTRLTVL.